The TCR beta chain described here comes from a study of T cell changes during pregnancy in multiple sclerosis. Libraries were prepared by immunoSEQ multiplex PCR; TCRdb keeps only in-frame clonotypes and omits some of them. This sample has 52,000 or so clones, with approximately 90% found just once. The sequenced sample was CD4+ T cells from peripheral blood mononuclear cells, obtained in the first trimester of pregnancy. The TCR comes from a female donor with multiple sclerosis, enrolled in a pregnancy study.

The CDR3 coding sequence is TGTGCCAGCAGCGTAGCCCCCTTGGAGGGCGAGCAGTACTTC. Translating it yields CASSVAPLEGEQYF. The V and J genes are TRBV9 and TRBJ2-7, with a possible D match to TRBD2 (6 bases). This CDR3 region has 14 residues. The germline V gene encodes CDR1 SGDLS and CDR2 YYNGEE. V was pared by 0 bases and J by 6 bases, with 13 bases between.